The source of this T cell receptor beta chain is a study of cytotoxic CD8 clonotypes in ibrutinib-treated CLL. Whole-study results and caveats: Ibrutinib response saw clonality rise, and progression saw it return toward baseline.

The CDR3 is 14 amino acids. The ends were cut back, 2 bases at V and 11 bases at J, with 16 bases in the middle. Germline CDR1 is ENHRY and CDR2 is SYGVKD. Libraries were prepared by immunoSEQ multiplex PCR; TCRdb keeps only in-frame clonotypes and omits some of them. This table has some 130,000 clones, roughly 76% appearing once. With respect to this clone: Its specificity is not known.

This clonotype was obtained from a human donor with chronic lymphocytic leukemia. V and J are TRBV10-3 and TRBJ1-5; D unclear. This material consisted of PBMCs, taken after 24 months of ibrutinib treatment. The CDR3: CAISEGPGERAQHF. As DNA, the CDR3 is TGTGCCATCAGTGAGGGCCCCGGGGAAAGGGCCCAGCATTTT.